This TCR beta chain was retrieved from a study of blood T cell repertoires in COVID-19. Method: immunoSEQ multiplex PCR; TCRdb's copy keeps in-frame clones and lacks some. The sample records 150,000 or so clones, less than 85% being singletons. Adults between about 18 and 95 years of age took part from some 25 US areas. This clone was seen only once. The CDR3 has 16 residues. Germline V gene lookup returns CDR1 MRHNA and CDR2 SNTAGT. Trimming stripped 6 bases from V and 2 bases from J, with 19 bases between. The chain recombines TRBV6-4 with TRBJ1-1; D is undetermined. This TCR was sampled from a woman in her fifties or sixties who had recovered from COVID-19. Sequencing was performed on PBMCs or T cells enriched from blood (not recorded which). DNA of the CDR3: TGTGCCAGCAGGGCCTTGGAGCAGCGGATCAACACTGAAGCTTTCTTT. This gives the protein CASRALEQRINTEAFF.